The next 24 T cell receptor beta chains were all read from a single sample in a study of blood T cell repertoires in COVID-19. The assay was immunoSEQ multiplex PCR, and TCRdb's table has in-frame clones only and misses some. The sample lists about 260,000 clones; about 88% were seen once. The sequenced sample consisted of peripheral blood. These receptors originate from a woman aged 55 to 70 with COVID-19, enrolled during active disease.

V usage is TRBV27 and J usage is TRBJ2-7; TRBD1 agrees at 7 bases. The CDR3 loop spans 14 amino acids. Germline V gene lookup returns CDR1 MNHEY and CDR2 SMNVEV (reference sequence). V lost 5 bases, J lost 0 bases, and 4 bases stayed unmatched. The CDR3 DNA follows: TGTGCCAGCAGTACCCGACAGGGCTCCTACGAGCAGTACTTC. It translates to CASSTRQGSYEQYF.

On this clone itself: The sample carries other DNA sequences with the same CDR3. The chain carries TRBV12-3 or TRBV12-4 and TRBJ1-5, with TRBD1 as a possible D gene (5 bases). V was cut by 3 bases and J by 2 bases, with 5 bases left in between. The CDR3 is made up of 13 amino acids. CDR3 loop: CASSLTGNQPQHF. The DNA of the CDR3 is TGTGCCAGCAGTTTGACAGGCAATCAGCCCCAGCATTTT.

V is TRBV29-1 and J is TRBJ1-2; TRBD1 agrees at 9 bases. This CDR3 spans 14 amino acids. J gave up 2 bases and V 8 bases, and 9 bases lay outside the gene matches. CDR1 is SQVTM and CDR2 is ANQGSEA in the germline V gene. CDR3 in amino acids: CSTWTGDGNYGYTF. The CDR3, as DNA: TGCAGCACCTGGACAGGGGACGGAAACTATGGCTACACCTTC.

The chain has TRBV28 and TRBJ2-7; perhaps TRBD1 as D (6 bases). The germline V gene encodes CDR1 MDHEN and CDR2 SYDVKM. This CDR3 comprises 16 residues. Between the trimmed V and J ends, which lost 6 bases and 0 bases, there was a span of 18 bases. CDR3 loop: CASSPWGQGSSYEQYF. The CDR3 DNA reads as TGTGCCAGCAGCCCTTGGGGGCAGGGGTCCTCCTACGAGCAGTACTTC.

The CDR3 region has the DNA TGCGCCAGCAGCCAAGAATGGGGAGCGGGAGCCCAGTTCTTC. Translation: CASSQEWGAGAQFF. The rearrangement uses TRBV4-3 and TRBJ2-1, with 8 bases lining up with TRBD2. V gave up 0 bases and J gave up 13 bases; unmatched junction bases: 8. The CDR3 is 14 residues long. Looked up from germline, CDR1 is LGHNA and CDR2 is YSLEER.

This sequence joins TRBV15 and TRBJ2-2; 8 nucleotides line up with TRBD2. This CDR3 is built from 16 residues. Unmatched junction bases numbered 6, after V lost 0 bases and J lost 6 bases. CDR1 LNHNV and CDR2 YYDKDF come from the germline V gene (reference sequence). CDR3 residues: CATSRDRAGVSGELFF. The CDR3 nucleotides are TGTGCCACCAGCAGAGATCGAGCGGGAGTATCCGGGGAGCTGTTTTTT.

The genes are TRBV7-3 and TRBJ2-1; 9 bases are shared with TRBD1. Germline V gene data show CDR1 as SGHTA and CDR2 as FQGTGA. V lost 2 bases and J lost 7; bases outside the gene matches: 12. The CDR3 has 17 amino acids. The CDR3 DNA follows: TGTGCCAGCAGCTTAGAAGCGGGACAGGGATTAAATAATGAGCAGTTCTTC. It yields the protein CASSLEAGQGLNNEQFF.

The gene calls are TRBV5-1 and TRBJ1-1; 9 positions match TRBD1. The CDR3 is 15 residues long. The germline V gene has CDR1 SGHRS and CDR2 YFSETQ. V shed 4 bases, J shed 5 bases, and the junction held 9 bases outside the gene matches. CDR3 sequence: CASSEGQGFRTEAFF. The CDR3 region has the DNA TGCGCCAGCAGCGAAGGACAGGGGTTTAGGACTGAAGCTTTCTTT.

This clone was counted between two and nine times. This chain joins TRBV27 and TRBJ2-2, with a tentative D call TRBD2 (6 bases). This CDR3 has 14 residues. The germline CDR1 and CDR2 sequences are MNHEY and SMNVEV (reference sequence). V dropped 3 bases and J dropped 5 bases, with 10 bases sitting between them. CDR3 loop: CASSFGGRTGELFF. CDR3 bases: TGTGCCAGCAGTTTTGGGGGGAGGACCGGGGAGCTGTTTTTT.

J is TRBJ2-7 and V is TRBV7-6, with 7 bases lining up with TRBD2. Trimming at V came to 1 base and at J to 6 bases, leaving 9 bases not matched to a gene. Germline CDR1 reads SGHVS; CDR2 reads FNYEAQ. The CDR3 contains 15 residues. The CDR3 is CASSLVATGTTEQYF. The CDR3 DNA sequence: TGTGCCAGCAGCTTAGTCGCCACCGGGACTACCGAGCAGTACTTC.

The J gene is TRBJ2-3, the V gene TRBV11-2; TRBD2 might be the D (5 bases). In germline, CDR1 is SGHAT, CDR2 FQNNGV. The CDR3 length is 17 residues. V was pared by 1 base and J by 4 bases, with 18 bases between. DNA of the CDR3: TGTGCCAGCAGCTTAGGCTTCAGGACTCCCGACGCAGATACGCAGTATTTT. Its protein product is CASSLGFRTPDADTQYF.

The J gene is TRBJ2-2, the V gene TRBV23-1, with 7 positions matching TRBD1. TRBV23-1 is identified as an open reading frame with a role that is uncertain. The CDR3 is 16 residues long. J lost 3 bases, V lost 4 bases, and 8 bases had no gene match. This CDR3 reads CASSRAEQGYTGELFF. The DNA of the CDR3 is TGCGCCAGCAGTCGAGCAGAACAGGGGTACACCGGGGAGCTGTTTTTT.

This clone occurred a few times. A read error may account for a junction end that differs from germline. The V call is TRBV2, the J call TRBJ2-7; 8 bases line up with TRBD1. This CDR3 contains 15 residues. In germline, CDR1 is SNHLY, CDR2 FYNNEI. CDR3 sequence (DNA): TGTGCCAGCAGGGAAGGGACAGGACAAGCCTACGAGCAGTACTTC. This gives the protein CASREGTGQAYEQYF.

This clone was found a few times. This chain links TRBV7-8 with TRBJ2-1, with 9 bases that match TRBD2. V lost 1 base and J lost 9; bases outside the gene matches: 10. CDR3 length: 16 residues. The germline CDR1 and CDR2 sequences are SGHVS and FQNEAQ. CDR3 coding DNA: TGTGCCAGCAGCTTAGAAAGGACTAGCGAAAAGGGTGAGCAGTTCTTC. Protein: CASSLERTSEKGEQFF.

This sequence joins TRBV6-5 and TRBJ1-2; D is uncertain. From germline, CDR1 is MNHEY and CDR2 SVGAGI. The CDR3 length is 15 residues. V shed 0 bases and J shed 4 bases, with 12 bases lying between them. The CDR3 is CASSYSGRSLYGYTF. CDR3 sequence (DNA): TGTGCCAGCAGTTACTCGGGCAGAAGTCTCTATGGCTACACCTTC.

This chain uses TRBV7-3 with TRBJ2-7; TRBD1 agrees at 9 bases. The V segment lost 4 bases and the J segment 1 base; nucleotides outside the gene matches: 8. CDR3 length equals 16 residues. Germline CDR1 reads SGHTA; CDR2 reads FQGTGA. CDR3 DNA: TGTGCCAGCAGCTCCATCCGGACAGGGGAGTCCTACGAGCAGTACTTC. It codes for CASSSIRTGESYEQYF.

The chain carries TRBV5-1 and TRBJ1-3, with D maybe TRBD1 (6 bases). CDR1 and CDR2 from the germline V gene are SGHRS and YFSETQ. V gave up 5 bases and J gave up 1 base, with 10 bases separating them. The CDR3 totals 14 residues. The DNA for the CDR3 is TGCGCCAGCAGTGATAGGGGGTCTGGAAACACCATATATTTT. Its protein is CASSDRGSGNTIYF.

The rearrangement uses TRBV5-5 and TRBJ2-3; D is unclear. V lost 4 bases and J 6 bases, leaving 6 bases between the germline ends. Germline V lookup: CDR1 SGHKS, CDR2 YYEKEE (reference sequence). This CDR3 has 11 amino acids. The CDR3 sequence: CASSNGDTQYF. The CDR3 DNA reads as TGTGCCAGCAGCAATGGCGATACGCAGTATTTT. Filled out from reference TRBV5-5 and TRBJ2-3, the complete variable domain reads DAGVTQSPTHLIKTRGQQVTLRCSPISGHKSVSWYQQVLGQGPQFIFQYYEKEERGRGNFPDRFSARQFPNYSSELNVNALLLGDSALYLCASSNGDTQYFGPGTRLTVL.

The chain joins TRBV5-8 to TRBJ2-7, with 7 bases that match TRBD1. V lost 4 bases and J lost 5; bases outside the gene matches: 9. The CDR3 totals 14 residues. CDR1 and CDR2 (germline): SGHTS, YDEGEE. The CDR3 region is CASSRKGAPHEQYF. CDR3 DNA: TGTGCCAGCAGCCGGAAGGGGGCTCCTCACGAGCAGTACTTC.

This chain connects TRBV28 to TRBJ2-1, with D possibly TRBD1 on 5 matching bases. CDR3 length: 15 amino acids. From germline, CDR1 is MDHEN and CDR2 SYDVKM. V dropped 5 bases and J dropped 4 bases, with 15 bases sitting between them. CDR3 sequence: CASSPPRAMYNEQFF. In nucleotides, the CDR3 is TGTGCCAGCAGTCCCCCCAGGGCCATGTACAATGAGCAGTTCTTC.

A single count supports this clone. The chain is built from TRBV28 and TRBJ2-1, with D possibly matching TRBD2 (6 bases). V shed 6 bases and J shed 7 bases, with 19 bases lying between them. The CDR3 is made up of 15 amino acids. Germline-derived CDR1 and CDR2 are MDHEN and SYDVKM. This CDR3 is CASSKLALPRNEQFF. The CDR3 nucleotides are TGTGCCAGCAGCAAACTAGCACTCCCTAGAAATGAGCAGTTCTTC.

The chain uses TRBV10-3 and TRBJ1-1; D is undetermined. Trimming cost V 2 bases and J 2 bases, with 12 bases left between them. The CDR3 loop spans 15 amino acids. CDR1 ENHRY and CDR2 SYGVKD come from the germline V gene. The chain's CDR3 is CAISEVEKGNTEAFF. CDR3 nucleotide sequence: TGTGCCATCAGTGAGGTGGAGAAAGGAAACACTGAAGCTTTCTTT.

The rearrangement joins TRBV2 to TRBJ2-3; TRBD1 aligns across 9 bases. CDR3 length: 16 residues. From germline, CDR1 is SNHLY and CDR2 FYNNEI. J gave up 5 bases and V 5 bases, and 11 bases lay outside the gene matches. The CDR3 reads CASSLDRGSTIDTQYF. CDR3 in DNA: TGTGCCAGCAGTCTGGACAGGGGTTCTACCATAGATACGCAGTATTTT.

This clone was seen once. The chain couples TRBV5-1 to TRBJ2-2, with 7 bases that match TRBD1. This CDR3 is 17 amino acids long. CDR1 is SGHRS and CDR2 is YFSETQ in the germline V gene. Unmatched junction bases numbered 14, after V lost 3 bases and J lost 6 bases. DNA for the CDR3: TGCGCCAGCAGCTCACATAGGACAGGCCGAGGAGCCGGGGAGCTGTTTTTT. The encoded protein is CASSSHRTGRGAGELFF.